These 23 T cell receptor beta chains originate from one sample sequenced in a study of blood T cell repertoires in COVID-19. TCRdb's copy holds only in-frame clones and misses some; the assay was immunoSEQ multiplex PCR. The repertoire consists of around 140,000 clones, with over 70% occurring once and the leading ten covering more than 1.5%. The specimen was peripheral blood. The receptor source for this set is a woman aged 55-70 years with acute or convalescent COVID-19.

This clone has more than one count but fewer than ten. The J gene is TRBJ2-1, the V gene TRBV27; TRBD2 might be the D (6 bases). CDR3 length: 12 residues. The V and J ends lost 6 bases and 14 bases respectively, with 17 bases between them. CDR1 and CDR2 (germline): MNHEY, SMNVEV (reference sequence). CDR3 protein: CASSLPGLPKFF. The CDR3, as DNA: TGTGCCAGCAGCCTCCCGGGACTCCCCAAGTTCTTC.

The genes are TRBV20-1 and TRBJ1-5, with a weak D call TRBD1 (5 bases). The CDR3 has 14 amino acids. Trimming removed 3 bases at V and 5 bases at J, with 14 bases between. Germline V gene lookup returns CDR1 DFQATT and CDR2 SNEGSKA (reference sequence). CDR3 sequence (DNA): TGCAGTGCTAGTGGCACAGGCGACTATCAGCCCCAGCATTTT. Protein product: CSASGTGDYQPQHF.

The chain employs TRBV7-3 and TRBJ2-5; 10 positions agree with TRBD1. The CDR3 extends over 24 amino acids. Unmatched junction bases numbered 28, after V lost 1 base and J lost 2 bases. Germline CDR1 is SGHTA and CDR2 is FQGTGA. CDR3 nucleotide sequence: TGTGCCAGCAGCTTAAGATTCCGGGACAGGGGTTCGGGAACAACCTTTGGGCGACAAGAGACCCAGTACTTC. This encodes CASSLRFRDRGSGTTFGRQETQYF.

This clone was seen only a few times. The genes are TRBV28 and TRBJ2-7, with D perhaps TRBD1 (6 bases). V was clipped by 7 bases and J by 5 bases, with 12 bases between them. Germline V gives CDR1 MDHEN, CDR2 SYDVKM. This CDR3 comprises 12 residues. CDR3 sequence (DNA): TGTGCCAGCACAGACAGGTGGGACGAGCAGTACTTC. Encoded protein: CASTDRWDEQYF.

This CDR3 reads CASSLLRGQIAGMQFF. The CDR3 nucleotides are TGTGCCAGCAGCTTATTGAGGGGGCAAATAGCGGGAATGCAGTTCTTC. V and J are TRBV7-8 and TRBJ2-1; possibly TRBD2 for D (8 bases). The CDR3 extends over 16 amino acids. Germline V gives CDR1 SGHVS, CDR2 FQNEAQ. With 2 bases removed from V and 12 bases from J, the gap between germline ends came to 23 bases.

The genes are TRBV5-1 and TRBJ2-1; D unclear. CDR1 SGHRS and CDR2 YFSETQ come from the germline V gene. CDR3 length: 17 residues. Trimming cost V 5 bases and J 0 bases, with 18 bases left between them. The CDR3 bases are TGCGCCAGCAGTCCTGAGGCTATCTTTAGCTCCTACAATGAGCAGTTCTTC. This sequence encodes CASSPEAIFSSYNEQFF.

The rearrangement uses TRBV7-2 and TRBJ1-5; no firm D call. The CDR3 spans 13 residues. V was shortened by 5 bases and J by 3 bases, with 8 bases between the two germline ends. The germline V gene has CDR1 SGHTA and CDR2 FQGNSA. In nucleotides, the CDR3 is TGTGCCAGCAGCCCGGGTTTCAATCAGCCCCAGCATTTT. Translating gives CASSPGFNQPQHF.

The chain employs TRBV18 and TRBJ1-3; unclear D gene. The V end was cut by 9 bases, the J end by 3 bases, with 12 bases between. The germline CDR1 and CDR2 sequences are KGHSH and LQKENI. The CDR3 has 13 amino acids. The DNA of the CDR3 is TGTGCCAGTGCGCAGCGAGATGGAAACACCATATATTTT. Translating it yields CASAQRDGNTIYF.

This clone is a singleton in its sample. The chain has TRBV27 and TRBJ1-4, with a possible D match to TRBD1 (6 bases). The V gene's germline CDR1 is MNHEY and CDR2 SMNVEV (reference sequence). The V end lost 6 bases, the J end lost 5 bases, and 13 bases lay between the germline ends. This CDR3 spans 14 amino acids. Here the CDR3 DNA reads TGTGCCAGCAGGCCGGGACAAAAAAATGAAAAACTGTTTTTT. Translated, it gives CASRPGQKNEKLFF.

DNA for the CDR3: TGTGCCAGCAGCCAAGACCACAGGGAAGGCGGAAACACCATATATTTT. Translation: CASSQDHREGGNTIYF. The chain uses TRBV3-1 (or the pseudogene TRBV3-2) and TRBJ1-3; D perhaps matches TRBD1 (6 bases). CDR1 and CDR2 from the germline V gene are LGHDT and YNNKEL (reference sequence). This CDR3 spans 16 amino acids. Trimming pared 0 bases from V and 4 bases from J, leaving 13 bases between.

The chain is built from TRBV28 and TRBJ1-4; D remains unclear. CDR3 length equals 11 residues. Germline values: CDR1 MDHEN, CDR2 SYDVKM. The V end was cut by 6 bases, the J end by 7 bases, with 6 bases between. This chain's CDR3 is CASSRVEKLFF. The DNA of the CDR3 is TGTGCCAGCAGCCGGGTTGAAAAACTGTTTTTT.

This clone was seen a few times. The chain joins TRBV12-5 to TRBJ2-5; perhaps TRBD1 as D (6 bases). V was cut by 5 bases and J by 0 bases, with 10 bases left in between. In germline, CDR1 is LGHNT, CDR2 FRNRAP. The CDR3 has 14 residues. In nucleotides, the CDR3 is TGTGCTAGTGGTACCGGACAGTACCAAGAGACCCAGTACTTC. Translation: CASGTGQYQETQYF.

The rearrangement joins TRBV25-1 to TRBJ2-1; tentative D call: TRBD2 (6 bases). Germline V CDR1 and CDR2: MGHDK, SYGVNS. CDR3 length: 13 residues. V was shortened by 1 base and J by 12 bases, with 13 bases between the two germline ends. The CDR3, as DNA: TGTGCCAGCAGTGAATTGGACTATGGAGGGCAGTTCTTC. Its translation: CASSELDYGGQFF.

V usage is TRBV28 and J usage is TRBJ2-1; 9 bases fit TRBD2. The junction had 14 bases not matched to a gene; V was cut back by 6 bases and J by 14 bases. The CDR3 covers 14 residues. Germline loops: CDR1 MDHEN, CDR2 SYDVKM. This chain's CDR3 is CASSSGLASGKKFF. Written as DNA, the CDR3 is TGTGCCAGCAGCTCGGGACTAGCAAGCGGAAAGAAGTTCTTC.

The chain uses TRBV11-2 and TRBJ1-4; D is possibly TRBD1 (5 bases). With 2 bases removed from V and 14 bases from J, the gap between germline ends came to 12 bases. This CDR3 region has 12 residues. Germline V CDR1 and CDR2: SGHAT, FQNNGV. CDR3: CASSLWDSDLFF. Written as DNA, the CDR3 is TGTGCCAGCAGCTTATGGGACTCCGATCTGTTTTTT.

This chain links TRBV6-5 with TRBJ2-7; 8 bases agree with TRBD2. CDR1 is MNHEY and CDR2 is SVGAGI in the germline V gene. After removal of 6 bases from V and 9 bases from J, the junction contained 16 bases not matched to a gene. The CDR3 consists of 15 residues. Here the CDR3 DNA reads TGTGCCAGCAGAAATACCGGGACTAGTTCGCTAAGGCAGTACTTC. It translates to CASRNTGTSSLRQYF.

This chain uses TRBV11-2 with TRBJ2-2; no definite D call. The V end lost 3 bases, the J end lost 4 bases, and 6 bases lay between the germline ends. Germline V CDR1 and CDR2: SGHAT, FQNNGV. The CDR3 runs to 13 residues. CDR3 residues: CASSLGVTGELFF. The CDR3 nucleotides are TGTGCCAGCAGCTTGGGCGTCACCGGGGAGCTGTTTTTT. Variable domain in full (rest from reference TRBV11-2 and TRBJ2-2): EAGVAQSPRYKIIEKRQSVAFWCNPISGHATLYWYQQILGQGPKLLIQFQNNGVVDDSQLPKDRFSAERLKGVDSTLKIQPAKLEDSAVYLCASSLGVTGELFFGEGSRLTVL.

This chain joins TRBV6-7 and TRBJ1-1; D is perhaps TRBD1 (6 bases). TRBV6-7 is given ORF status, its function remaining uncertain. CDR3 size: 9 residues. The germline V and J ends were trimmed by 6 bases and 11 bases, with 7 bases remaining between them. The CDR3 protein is CASSQGAFF. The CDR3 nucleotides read TGTGCCAGCAGCCAGGGGGCTTTCTTT.

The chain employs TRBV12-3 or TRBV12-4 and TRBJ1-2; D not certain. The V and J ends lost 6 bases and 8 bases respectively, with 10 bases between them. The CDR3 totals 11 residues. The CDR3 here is CASSPGYGYTF. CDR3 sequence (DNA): TGTGCCAGCAGCCCCGGGTACGGCTACACCTTC.

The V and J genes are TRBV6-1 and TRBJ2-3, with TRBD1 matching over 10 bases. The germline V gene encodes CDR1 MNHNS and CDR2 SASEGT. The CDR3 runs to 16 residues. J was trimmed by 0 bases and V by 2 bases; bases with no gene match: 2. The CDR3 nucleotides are TGTGCCAGCAGTGAATGGGACAGGGGTAGCACAGATACGCAGTATTTT. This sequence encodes CASSEWDRGSTDTQYF.

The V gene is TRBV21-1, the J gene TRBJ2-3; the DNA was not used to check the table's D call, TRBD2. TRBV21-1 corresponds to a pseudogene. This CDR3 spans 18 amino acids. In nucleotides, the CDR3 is TGTGCCAGCAGCGGACGGACTAGCGGGAGGGCCCGCACAGATACGCAGTATTTT. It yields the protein CASSGRTSGRARTDTQYF.

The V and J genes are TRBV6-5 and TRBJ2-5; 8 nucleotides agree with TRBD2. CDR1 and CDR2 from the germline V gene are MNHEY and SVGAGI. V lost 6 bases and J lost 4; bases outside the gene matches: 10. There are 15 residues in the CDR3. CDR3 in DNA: TGTGCCAGCAGGCGACTAGCGAACCCTCCAGAGACCCAGTACTTC. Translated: CASRRLANPPETQYF.

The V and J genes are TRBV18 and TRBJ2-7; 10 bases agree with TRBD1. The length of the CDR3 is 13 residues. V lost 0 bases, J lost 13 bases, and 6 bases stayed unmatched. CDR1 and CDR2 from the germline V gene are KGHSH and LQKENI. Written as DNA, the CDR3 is TGTGCCAGCTCACCACCCCGGGACAGGGGTAAATACTTC. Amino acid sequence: CASSPPRDRGKYF. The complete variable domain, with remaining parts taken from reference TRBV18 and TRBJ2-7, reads NAGVMQNPRHLVRRRGQEARLRCSPMKGHSHVYWYRQLPEEGLKFMVYLQKENIIDESGMPKERFSAEFPKEGPSILRIQQVVRGDSAAYFCASSPPRDRGKYFGPGTRLTVT.